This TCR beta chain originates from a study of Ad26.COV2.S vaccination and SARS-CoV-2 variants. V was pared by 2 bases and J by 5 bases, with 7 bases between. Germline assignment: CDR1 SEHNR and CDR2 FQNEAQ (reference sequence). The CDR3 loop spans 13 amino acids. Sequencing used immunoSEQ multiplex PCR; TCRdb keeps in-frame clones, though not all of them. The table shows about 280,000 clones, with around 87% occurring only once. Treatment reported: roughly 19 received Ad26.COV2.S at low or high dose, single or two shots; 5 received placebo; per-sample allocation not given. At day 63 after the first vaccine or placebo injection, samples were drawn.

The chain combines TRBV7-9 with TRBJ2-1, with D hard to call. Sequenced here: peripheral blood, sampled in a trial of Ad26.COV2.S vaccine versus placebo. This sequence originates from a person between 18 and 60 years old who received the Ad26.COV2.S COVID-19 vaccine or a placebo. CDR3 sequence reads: CASSLFRNNEQFF. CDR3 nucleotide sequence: TGTGCCAGCAGCTTATTTAGAAACAATGAGCAGTTCTTC.